Following are 18 T cell receptor beta chains from one sample sequenced in a study of vaccination and CD4 T cells after COVID-19. Regarding treatment: approximately 9-day PBMC culture with coronavirus spike peptide pools or control peptides (ViraFEST assay). Antigen specificity for these receptors is unknown. The assay that was used to sequence DNA from cultured CD4+ T cells was the Oncomine TCR Beta short-read assay. MiXCR, run by TCRdb on the PCR reads, gives a single entry per CDR3 protein. The table lists fewer than 25,000 distinct CDR3 sequences, roughly 45% of them singletons. Source material: CD4+ T cells from blood, cultured in vitro. All receptors derive from a human donor who had recovered from COVID-19.

A word on this clonotype: At one end the junction does not follow the germline gene, possibly because of a read error. This chain uses TRBV7-7 with TRBJ2-1; 8 nucleotides align to TRBD1. This CDR3 has 14 amino acids. Germline lookup yields CDR1 SSHAT and CDR2 FNYEAQ (reference sequence). In DNA form, the CDR3 reads TGTGCTAGCAGCTTAGAGGACAGGGCCAATGAGCAGTTCTTC. Its translation: CASSLEDRANEQFF.

The CDR3 spells CASSPLTGANSPLHF. DNA for the CDR3: TGCGCCAGCAGCCCGTTAACAGGGGCCAATTCACCCCTCCACTTT. The V and J genes are TRBV4-1 and TRBJ1-6, with 7 bases that match TRBD1. With V trimmed by 4 bases and J by 7 bases, 7 bases remained unmatched. The V gene's germline CDR1 is MGHRA and CDR2 YSYEKL. The length of the CDR3 is 15 residues.

The chain carries TRBV7-8 and TRBJ2-1; possibly TRBD1 or TRBD2 for D (5 bases each). Per germline, CDR1 SGHVS and CDR2 FQNEAQ. V was cut by 5 bases and J by 0 bases, with 11 bases left in between. CDR3 size: 15 residues. CDR3: CASSPTGHSYNEQFF. CDR3 nucleotide sequence: TGTGCCAGCAGCCCTACGGGGCACTCCTACAATGAGCAGTTCTTC.

This clonotype was counted between two and nine times. V usage is TRBV10-2 and J usage is TRBJ2-3, with 7 bases matching TRBD1. Germline V gene data show CDR1 as WSHSY and CDR2 as SAAADI. The CDR3 runs 16 residues. V lost 8 bases, J lost 0 bases, and 11 bases stayed unmatched. The CDR3 sequence: CASQLGRGSSTDTQYF. The CDR3 DNA sequence: TGCGCCAGCCAATTGGGCAGGGGGTCTAGCACAGATACGCAGTATTTT.

V and J are TRBV6-4 and TRBJ2-2; D possibly corresponds to TRBD1 (5 bases). The CDR3 is made up of 16 amino acids. Germline assignment: CDR1 MRHNA and CDR2 SNTAGT. V gave up 8 bases and J gave up 1 base, with 17 bases separating them. The CDR3, as DNA: TGTGCCAGCTACTTTCGTGCCAGGGTGAACACCGGGGAGCTGTTTTTT. Its translation is CASYFRARVNTGELFF.

This clonotype was observed a single time. The rearrangement links TRBV5-6 to TRBJ2-7; D uncertain. The CDR3 runs 16 residues. V was cut by 1 base and J by 0 bases, with 14 bases left in between. The germline V gene encodes CDR1 SGHDT and CDR2 YYEEEE. The CDR3, as DNA: TGTGCCAGCAGCTTGAGAGGTCCCAGATACTCCTACGAGCAGTACTTC. Amino acids: CASSLRGPRYSYEQYF.

The chain recombines TRBV28 with TRBJ2-3; D uncertain. The last part of the DNA fits TRBJ1-5 better; the J call may be wrong. The CDR3 consists of 16 residues. CDR1 is MDHEN, CDR2 SYDVKM, per germline. The CDR3: CASSPSQLSSTDTQHF. DNA for the CDR3: TGTGCCAGCAGTCCATCACAGCTCAGCAGCACAGATACGCAGCATTTT.

This chain joins TRBV6-1 and TRBJ2-5, with TRBD2 identical over 13 bases. This CDR3 has 17 residues. CDR1 and CDR2 from the germline V gene are MNHNS and SASEGT. J lost 3 bases, V lost 4 bases, and 8 bases had no gene match. The chain's CDR3 is CASSGRRTSGGKETQYF. The CDR3 DNA reads as TGTGCCAGCAGTGGACGCCGGACTAGCGGGGGAAAAGAGACCCAGTACTTC.

This clonotype has just one count. CDR3 in amino acids: CSASPGQAFEQYF. CDR3 DNA sequence: TGCAGTGCGAGTCCGGGACAGGCCTTCGAGCAGTACTTC. V and J are TRBV20-1 and TRBJ2-7; 8 bases map to TRBD1. V shed 6 bases and J 6 bases; nucleotides not matched to a gene: 10. CDR3 length: 13 amino acids. CDR1 and CDR2 (germline): DFQATT, SNEGSKA (reference sequence).

The chain carries TRBV5-4 and TRBJ1-1; the match to TRBD1 covers 8 bases. CDR1 SGHNT and CDR2 YYREEE come from the germline V gene (reference sequence). The junction had 7 bases not matched to a gene; V was cut back by 5 bases and J by 4 bases. The CDR3 is 14 residues long. The CDR3 DNA sequence: TGTGCCAGCAGATTGACAGGGGTCCGCACTGAAGCTTTCTTT. Its translation: CASRLTGVRTEAFF.

This clonotype was recorded a few times. This rearrangement joins TRBV6-1 to TRBJ1-2; 9 bases align to TRBD1. The trim removed 7 bases at V and 6 bases at J, leaving 12 bases unmatched. Germline V lookup: CDR1 MNHNS, CDR2 SASEGT. The CDR3 runs 15 residues. CDR3 sequence reads: CASIPLRDRAHGYTF. CDR3 nucleotides: TGTGCCAGCATCCCCCTCCGGGACAGGGCCCATGGCTACACCTTC.

The table lists this clonotype with a count of one. The chain uses TRBV20-1 and TRBJ2-5; 8 nucleotides agree with TRBD2. The CDR3 has 15 amino acids. Trimming at V came to 3 bases and at J to 4 bases, leaving 10 bases not matched to a gene. Germline values: CDR1 DFQATT, CDR2 SNEGSKA (reference sequence). The CDR3 protein is CSARDRTSHRETQYF. CDR3 in DNA: TGCAGTGCTAGGGATAGGACTAGCCACCGAGAGACCCAGTACTTC.

This clonotype came up a few times. This chain uses TRBV7-6 with TRBJ1-1, with D hard to call. The germline V gene encodes CDR1 SGHVS and CDR2 FNYEAQ. The CDR3 covers 14 residues. The V and J ends lost 1 base and 1 base respectively, with 7 bases between them. CDR3 region: CASSLDSRNTEAFF. In nucleotides, the CDR3 is TGTGCCAGCAGCTTAGATTCCAGGAACACTGAAGCTTTCTTT.

Only a few counts were recorded for this clonotype. This chain links TRBV7-9 with TRBJ2-5; TRBD1 or TRBD2 may be the D gene (5 bases each). V lost 3 bases, J lost 3 bases, and 14 bases lay in between. CDR3 length equals 15 residues. CDR1 and CDR2 (germline): SEHNR, FQNEAQ (reference sequence). The CDR3 is CASSFHTGREETQYF. The DNA for the CDR3 is TGTGCCAGCAGCTTCCATACGGGACGGGAAGAGACCCAGTACTTC.

This clonotype was recorded a few times. V is TRBV7-3 and J is TRBJ2-3, with a weak D call TRBD2 (6 bases). The CDR3 sequence is 16 residues long. Deletions cut 5 bases from V and 6 bases from J, with 21 bases between. Germline V gene data show CDR1 as SGHTA and CDR2 as FQGTGA. Here the CDR3 DNA reads TGTGCCAGCAGCCGCGGGTCGGGACTGAGGTCTGATACGCAGTATTTT. Its translation is CASSRGSGLRSDTQYF.

The rearrangement uses TRBV19 and TRBJ2-7, with unresolved D. The CDR3 covers 15 residues. Trimming shortened V by 8 bases and J by 3 bases, and 20 bases separated the two germline ends. The germline gives CDR1 LNHDA, CDR2 SQIVND (reference sequence). As DNA, the CDR3 is TGTGCCAGTTCAGAGAATAGGGTCCCTAGCTACGAGCAGTACTTC. Protein: CASSENRVPSYEQYF.

This clonotype turned up a few times. The V and J genes are TRBV24-1 and TRBJ2-7, with TRBD1 matching 8 bases. J lost 6 bases, V lost 4 bases, and 4 bases had no gene match. CDR1 and CDR2 from the germline V gene are KGHDR and SFDVKD. The CDR3 sequence is 13 residues long. The CDR3 DNA is TGTGCCACCAGTGACCCGGACAGGGCCGAGCAGTACTTC. This codes for CATSDPDRAEQYF.

V gene TRBV15 combines with J gene TRBJ1-1, with D tentatively TRBD1 (5 bases). V was shortened by 1 base and J by 3 bases, with 12 bases between the two germline ends. Germline values: CDR1 LNHNV, CDR2 YYDKDF (reference sequence). The CDR3 is 15 residues long. Here the CDR3 DNA reads TGTGCCACCAGCAGAGGAACCGGGGGGGACACTGAAGCTTTCTTT. It codes for CATSRGTGGDTEAFF.